These T cell receptor beta chains were read from a single sample in a study of T cell repertoires in cytomegalovirus infection. These receptors' targets are unknown. TCRdb re-called the reads through MiXCR, storing one row per CDR3 protein. The sample holds about 60,000 distinct CDR3 sequences, about 33% seen once. The material sequenced was PBMCs, sequenced either directly or after in vitro stimulation (not recorded which). These receptors all come from a human donor in good health (CMV status not recorded). Some clones in this sample may be carry-over from other donors' samples. Each CDR3 is given with its conserved first and last residue. The D gene is left open where the match is weak. Size is stated for part of the rows, as once, few or many counts, or as a class when the clone is expanded.

V gene	D gene	clone size	J gene	CDR3 DNA	CDR3 protein
TRBV28	NA	NA	TRBJ2-1	TGTGCCAGCAGTTTGAAGTACAATGAGCAGTTCTTC	CASSLKYNEQFF
TRBV19	NA	NA	TRBJ2-2	TGTGCCAGTAGGTACCTAGCCGCCGGGGAGCTGTTTTTT	CASRYLAAGELFF
TRBV19	NA	NA	TRBJ2-1	TGTGCCACCGCATCTACAGGGTCTAGCACCCGGAATGAGCAGTTCTTC	CATASTGSSTRNEQFF
TRBV15	NA	NA	TRBJ1-5	TGTGCCACCAGCAGAGATTTGACTAATCAGCCCCAGCATTTT	CATSRDLTNQPQHF
TRBV15	NA	NA	TRBJ1-5	TGTGCCACCAGCAGGGATCGATATAGCAATCAGCCCCAGCATTTT	CATSRDRYSNQPQHF
TRBV19	NA	many	TRBJ2-5	TGTGCCAGTAGTATTACAGGAAAGGAGACCCAGTACTTC	CASSITGKETQYF
TRBV19	NA	NA	TRBJ2-3	TGTGCCAGTAGTATAGCGGATTTACACACAGATACGCAGTATTTT	CASSIADLHTDTQYF
TRBV7-8	NA	NA	TRBJ2-2	TGTGCCAGCAGCCCCTTTGGGGGACCGATCATTTTCGGGGAGCTGTTTTTT	CASSPFGGPIIFGELFF
TRBV20-1	TRBD2	NA	TRBJ2-7	TGCAGTGCTAAACCTCTAACTAGCGTTTACGAGCAGTACTTC	CSAKPLTSVYEQYF
TRBV6-2/TRBV6-3	TRBD1	NA	TRBJ2-3	TGTGCCGCCGGACAGGATACGGGACGCCGGAGCACAGATACGCAGTATTTT	CAAGQDTGRRSTDTQYF
TRBV15	TRBD1	few	TRBJ1-2	TGTGCCACCAGGAGGACAGGGGGCGACGGCTACACCTTC	CATRRTGGDGYTF
TRBV7-9	TRBD2	NA	TRBJ2-7	TGTGCCAGCAGCCCTCCGGGACTAGCGGGTCTATCCTACGAGCAGTACTTC	CASSPPGLAGLSYEQYF
TRBV6-1	NA	medium-sized	TRBJ1-5	TGTGCCAGCAGTGTTGGGGTCGTCTCGCATTTT	CASSVGVVSHF
TRBV24-1	NA	NA	TRBJ2-7	TGTGCCACCAGTTGGGAGGACACAGCTCGCCGATGCCTCTACGAGCAGTACTTC	CATSWEDTARRCLYEQYF
TRBV7-2	NA	many	TRBJ1-1	TGTGCCAGCAGCTTAGTATCGGCCACGAACACTGAAGCTTTCTTT	CASSLVSATNTEAFF
TRBV5-1	NA	few	TRBJ2-1	TGCGCCAGCAGCTGGGGGGCAGGGGCTGAGAATGAGCAGTTCTTC	CASSWGAGAENEQFF
TRBV7-2	NA	many	TRBJ2-1	TGTGCCAGCAGTTCCCCGGCGGGATACGGGCAGTTCTTC	CASSSPAGYGQFF
TRBV5-5	NA	few	TRBJ1-1	TGTGCCAGCAGCTTGGGGAGCTTAACAGTCCCCACTGAAGCTTTCTTT	CASSLGSLTVPTEAFF
TRBV19	TRBD2	NA	TRBJ2-1	TGTGCCAGTAGTATAGACGGCGGGGGCGGGGGGCGAAATGAGCAGTTCTTC	CASSIDGGGGGRNEQFF
TRBV11-2	TRBD1	NA	TRBJ1-1	TGTGCCAGCAGCTTAGACCCGGGACAGCTTACTGAAGCTTTCTTT	CASSLDPGQLTEAFF
TRBV5-1	NA	NA	TRBJ1-2	TGCGCCAGCAGCTTGGTGGGGCAAGGCTATGGCTACACCTTC	CASSLVGQGYGYTF
TRBV7-8	NA	few	TRBJ1-5	TGTGCCAGCAGCTTAGCGGTGGGGTTCGGTCAGCCCCAGCATTTT	CASSLAVGFGQPQHF
TRBV7-2	NA	medium-sized	TRBJ2-3	TGTGCCAGCAGCACAGGTACGACGACAGATACGCAGTATTTT	CASSTGTTTDTQYF
TRBV20-1	NA	NA	TRBJ1-3	TGCAGTGCTCGGTCCGGGTCTGGAAACACCATATATTTT	CSARSGSGNTIYF
TRBV20-1	NA	NA	TRBJ2-5	TGCAGTGCTGGAGAACAGACAGAGACCCAGTACTTC	CSAGEQTETQYF
TRBV2	TRBD1	NA	TRBJ1-4	TGTGCCAGCAGGCGGACAGGGGGCGATGAAAAACTGTTTTTT	CASRRTGGDEKLFF
TRBV11-2	NA	few	TRBJ1-6	TGTGCCAGCAGCTTATTAGGGGCCTATAATTCACCCCTCCACTTT	CASSLLGAYNSPLHF
TRBV12-3/TRBV12-4	TRBD2	NA	TRBJ2-1	TGTGCCTCATCAGGTAGCGGGAGATACAATGAGCAGTTCTTC	CASSGSGRYNEQFF
TRBV19	NA	medium-sized	TRBJ1-1	TGTGCCAGTACTTGGGGCAGGGGAGGCACTGAAGCTTTCTTT	CASTWGRGGTEAFF
TRBV7-9	NA	few	TRBJ1-1	TGTGCCAGCAGCTCACTATTTAGACAGAGCGAAGCTTTCTTT	CASSSLFRQSEAFF
TRBV7-2	TRBD2	few	TRBJ2-7	TGTGCCAGCAGCGTTCTTGACGGGGGGGGATACGAGCAGTACTTC	CASSVLDGGGYEQYF
TRBV7-8	NA	many	TRBJ1-1	TGTGCCAGCAGCCCCCAGTCCACTGAAGCTTTCTTT	CASSPQSTEAFF
TRBV7-2	TRBD2	few	TRBJ2-1	TGTGCCAGCAGACCCAGACTAGCGGGAGGCGCCAATGAGCAGTTCTTC	CASRPRLAGGANEQFF
TRBV6-6	NA	NA	TRBJ2-1	TGTGCCAGCAGTGAGGCTGGGAGCCTCAACAATGAGCAGTTCTTC	CASSEAGSLNNEQFF
TRBV12-3/TRBV12-4	TRBD1	few	TRBJ1-4	TGTGCCAGCAGTATCCGGGACAGAAGAAATGAAAAACTGTTTTTT	CASSIRDRRNEKLFF
TRBV7-2	TRBD2	many	TRBJ2-5	TGTGCCAGCAGCCGTGGGACTAGCGGGTCCCAAGAGACCCAGTACTTC	CASSRGTSGSQETQYF
TRBV3-1	NA	NA	TRBJ1-1	TGTGCCAGCAGTCTTTCGGGACGCTTGACTGAAGCTTTCTTT	CASSLSGRLTEAFF
TRBV5-1	NA	few	TRBJ1-4	TGCGCCAGCAGCTTGGATTATAATGAAAAACTGTTTTTT	CASSLDYNEKLFF
TRBV2	TRBD1	NA	TRBJ2-2	TGTGCCAGCACTTGGGACAGGGGGGCTGCCGGGGAGCTGTTTTTT	CASTWDRGAAGELFF
TRBV6-1	NA	few	TRBJ1-5	TGTGCCAGCCTCGAAGGGGCAGGATACAATAGCAATCAGCCCCAGCATTTT	CASLEGAGYNSNQPQHF
TRBV12-5	TRBD2	many	TRBJ2-7	TGTGCTAGTGGCCCCGGGACTAGCGCGTACGAGCAGTACTTC	CASGPGTSAYEQYF
TRBV2	NA	few	TRBJ2-2	TGTGCCAGCAGGAAAGGGTCGGGGACCGGGGAGCTGTTTTTT	CASRKGSGTGELFF
TRBV10-2	NA	few	TRBJ2-7	TGCGCCAGCAGCCCCGCGGTTGTCTACGAGCAGTACTTC	CASSPAVVYEQYF